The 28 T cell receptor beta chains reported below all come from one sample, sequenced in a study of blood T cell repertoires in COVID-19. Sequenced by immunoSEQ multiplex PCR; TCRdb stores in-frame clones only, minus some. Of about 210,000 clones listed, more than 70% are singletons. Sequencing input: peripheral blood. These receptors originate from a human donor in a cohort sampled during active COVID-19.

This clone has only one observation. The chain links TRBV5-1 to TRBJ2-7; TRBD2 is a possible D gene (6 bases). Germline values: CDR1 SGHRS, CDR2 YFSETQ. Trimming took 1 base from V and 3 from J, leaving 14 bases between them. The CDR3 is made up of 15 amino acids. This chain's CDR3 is CASSLSRVEGYEQYF. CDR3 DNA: TGCGCCAGCAGCTTGTCTCGGGTGGAGGGCTACGAGCAGTACTTC.

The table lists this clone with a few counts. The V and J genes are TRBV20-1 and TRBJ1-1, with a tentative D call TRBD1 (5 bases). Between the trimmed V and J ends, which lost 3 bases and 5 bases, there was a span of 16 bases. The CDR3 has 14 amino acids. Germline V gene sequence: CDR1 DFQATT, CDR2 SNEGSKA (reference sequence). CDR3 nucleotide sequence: TGCAGTGCTAGTTTCTCTGGGGCTGGGACTGAAGCTTTCTTT. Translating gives CSASFSGAGTEAFF.

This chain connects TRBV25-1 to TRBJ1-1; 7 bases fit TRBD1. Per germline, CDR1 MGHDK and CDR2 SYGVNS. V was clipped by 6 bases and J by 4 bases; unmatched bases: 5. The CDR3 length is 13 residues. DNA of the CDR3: TGTGCCAGCAGGGGACAGAGGGGCACTGAAGCTTTCTTT. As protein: CASRGQRGTEAFF.

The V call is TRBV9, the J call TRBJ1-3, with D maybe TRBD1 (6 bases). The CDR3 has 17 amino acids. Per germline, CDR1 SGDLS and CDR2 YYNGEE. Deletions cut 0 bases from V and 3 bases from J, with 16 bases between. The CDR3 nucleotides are TGTGCCAGCAGCGTAGTCTCCCAGGGGCGGATTGGAAACACCATATATTTT. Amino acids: CASSVVSQGRIGNTIYF.

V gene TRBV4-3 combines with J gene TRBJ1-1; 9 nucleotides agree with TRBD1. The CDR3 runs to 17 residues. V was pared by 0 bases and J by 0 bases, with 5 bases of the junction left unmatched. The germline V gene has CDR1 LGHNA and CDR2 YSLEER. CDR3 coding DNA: TGCGCCAGCAGCCAAGATGGGACAGGGAATATGAACACTGAAGCTTTCTTT. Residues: CASSQDGTGNMNTEAFF.

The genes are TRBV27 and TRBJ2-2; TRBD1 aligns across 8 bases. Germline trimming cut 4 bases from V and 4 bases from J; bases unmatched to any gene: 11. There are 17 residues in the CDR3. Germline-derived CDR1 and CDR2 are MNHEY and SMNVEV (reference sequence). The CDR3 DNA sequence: TGTGCCAGCAGTTCCGCCCTGGACAGGGTGGGCACCGGGGAGCTGTTTTTT. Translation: CASSSALDRVGTGELFF.

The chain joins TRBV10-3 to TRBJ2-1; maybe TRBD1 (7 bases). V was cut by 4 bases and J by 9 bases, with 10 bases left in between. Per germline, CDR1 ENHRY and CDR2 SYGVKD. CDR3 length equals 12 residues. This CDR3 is CAISAQGGEQFF. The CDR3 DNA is TGTGCCATCAGTGCCCAGGGGGGTGAGCAGTTCTTC.

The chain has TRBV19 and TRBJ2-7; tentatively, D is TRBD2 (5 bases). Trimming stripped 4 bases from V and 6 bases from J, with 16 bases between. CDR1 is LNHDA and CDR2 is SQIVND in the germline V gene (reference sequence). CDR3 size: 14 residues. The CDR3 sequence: CASSKRWGSGEQYF. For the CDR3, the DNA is TGTGCCAGTAGTAAGCGGTGGGGTTCGGGCGAGCAGTACTTC.

The DNA of the CDR3 is TGTGCCAGCAGTTTACCAGATAACACTGAAGCTTTCTTT. Translated, it gives CASSLPDNTEAFF. The V call is TRBV28, the J call TRBJ1-1; D is ambiguous. V was shortened by 2 bases and J by 2 bases, with 6 bases between the two germline ends. The germline gives CDR1 MDHEN, CDR2 SYDVKM. This CDR3 is built from 13 residues.

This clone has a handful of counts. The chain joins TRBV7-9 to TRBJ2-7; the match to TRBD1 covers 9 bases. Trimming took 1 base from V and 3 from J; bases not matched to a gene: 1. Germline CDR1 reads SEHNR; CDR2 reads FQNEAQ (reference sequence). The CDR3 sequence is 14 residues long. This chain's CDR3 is CASSLGTGVYEQYF. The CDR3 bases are TGTGCCAGCAGCTTAGGGACAGGGGTCTACGAGCAGTACTTC.

The CDR3 region is CASKVGGLSGANVLTF. CDR3 in DNA: TGCGCCAGCAAAGTGGGAGGCCTCTCTGGGGCCAACGTCCTGACTTTC. V is TRBV5-1 and J is TRBJ2-6; tentative D call: TRBD2 (6 bases). Germline V CDR1 and CDR2: SGHRS, YFSETQ. V was clipped by 6 bases and J by 0 bases, with 13 bases between them. CDR3 length: 16 residues.

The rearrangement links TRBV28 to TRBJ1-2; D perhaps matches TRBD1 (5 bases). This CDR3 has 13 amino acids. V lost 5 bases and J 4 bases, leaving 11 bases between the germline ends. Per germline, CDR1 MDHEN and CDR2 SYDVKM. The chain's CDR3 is CASSLHDSYGYTF. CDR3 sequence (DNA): TGTGCCAGCAGTCTCCACGACAGCTATGGCTACACCTTC.

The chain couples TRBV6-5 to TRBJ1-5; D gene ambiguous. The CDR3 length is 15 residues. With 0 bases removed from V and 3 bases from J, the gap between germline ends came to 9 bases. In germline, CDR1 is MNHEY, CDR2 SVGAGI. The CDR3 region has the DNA TGTGCCAGCAGTTACTCGTTCGAGGTCAATCAGCCCCAGCATTTT. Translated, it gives CASSYSFEVNQPQHF.

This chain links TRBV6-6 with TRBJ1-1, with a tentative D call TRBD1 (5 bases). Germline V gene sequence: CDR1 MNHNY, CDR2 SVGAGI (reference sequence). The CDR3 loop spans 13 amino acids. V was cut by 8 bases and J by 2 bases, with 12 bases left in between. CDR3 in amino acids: CASFTQGNTEAFF. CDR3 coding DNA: TGTGCCAGCTTTACCCAGGGAAACACTGAAGCTTTCTTT.

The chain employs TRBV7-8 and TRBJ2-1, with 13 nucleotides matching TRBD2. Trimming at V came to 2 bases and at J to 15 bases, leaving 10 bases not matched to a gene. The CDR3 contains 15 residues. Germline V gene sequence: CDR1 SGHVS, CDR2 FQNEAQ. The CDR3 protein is CASSLTGTSGTPAFF. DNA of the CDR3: TGTGCCAGCAGCTTAACCGGGACTAGCGGGACTCCGGCGTTCTTC. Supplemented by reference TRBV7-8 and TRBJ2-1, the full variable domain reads GAGVSQSPRYKVAKRGQDVALRCDPISGHVSLFWYQQALGQGPEFLTYFQNEAQLDKSGLPSDRFFAERPEGSVSTLKIQRTQQEDSAVYLCASSLTGTSGTPAFFGPGTRLTVL.

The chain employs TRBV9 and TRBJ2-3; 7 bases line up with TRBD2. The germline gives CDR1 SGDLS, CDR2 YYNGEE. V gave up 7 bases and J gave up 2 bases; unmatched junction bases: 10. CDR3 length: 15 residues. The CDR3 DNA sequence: TGTGCCAGCGGGCCTAGCGGCCTCATCACAGATACGCAGTATTTT. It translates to CASGPSGLITDTQYF.

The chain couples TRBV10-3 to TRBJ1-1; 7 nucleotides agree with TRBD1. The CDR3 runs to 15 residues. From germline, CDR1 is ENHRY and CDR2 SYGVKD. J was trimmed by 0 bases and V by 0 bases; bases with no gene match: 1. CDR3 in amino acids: CAISESGQMNTEAFF. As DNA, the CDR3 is TGTGCCATCAGTGAGTCGGGACAGATGAACACTGAAGCTTTCTTT.

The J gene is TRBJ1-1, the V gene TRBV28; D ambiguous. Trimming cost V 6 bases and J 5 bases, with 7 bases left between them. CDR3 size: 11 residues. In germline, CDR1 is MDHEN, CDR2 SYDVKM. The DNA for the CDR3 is TGTGCCAGCAGCAGAATGACTGAAGCTTTCTTT. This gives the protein CASSRMTEAFF.

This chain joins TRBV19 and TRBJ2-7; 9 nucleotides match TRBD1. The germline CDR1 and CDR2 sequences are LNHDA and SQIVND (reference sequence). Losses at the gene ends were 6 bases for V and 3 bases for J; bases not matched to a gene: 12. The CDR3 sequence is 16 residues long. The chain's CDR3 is CASSHPLGTGFYEQYF. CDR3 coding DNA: TGTGCCAGTAGCCATCCCTTGGGGACAGGGTTCTACGAGCAGTACTTC.

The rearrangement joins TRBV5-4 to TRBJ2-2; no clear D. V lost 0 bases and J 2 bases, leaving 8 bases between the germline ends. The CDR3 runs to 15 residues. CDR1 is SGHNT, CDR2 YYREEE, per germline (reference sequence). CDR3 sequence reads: CASSLDSINTGELFF. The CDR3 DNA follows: TGTGCCAGCAGCTTGGACTCGATTAACACCGGGGAGCTGTTTTTT.

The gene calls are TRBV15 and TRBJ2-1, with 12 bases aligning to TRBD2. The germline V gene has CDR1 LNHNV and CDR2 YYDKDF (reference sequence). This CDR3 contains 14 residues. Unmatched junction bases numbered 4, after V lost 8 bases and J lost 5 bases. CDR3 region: CATAGLAGHNEQFF. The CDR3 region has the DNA TGTGCCACCGCGGGACTAGCGGGCCACAATGAGCAGTTCTTC. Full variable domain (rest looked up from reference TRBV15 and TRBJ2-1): DAMVIQNPRYQVTQFGKPVTLSCSQTLNHNVMYWYQQKSSQAPKLLFHYYDKDFNNEADTPDNFQSRRPNTSFCFLDIRSPGLGDTAMYLCATAGLAGHNEQFFGPGTRLTVL.

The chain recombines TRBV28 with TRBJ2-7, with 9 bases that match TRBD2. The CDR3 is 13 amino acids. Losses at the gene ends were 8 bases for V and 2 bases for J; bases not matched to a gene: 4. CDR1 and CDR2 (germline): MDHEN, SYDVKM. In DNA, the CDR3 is TGTGCCAGCGGGACTAGCCCTACCTACGAGCAGTACTTC. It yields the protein CASGTSPTYEQYF.

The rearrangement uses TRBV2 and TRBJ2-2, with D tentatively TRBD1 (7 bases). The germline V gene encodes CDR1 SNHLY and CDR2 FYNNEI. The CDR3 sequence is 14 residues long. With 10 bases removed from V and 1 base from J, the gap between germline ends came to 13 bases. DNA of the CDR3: TGTGCCACCCGGCAGGGGGGGAACACCGGGGAGCTGTTTTTT. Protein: CATRQGGNTGELFF.

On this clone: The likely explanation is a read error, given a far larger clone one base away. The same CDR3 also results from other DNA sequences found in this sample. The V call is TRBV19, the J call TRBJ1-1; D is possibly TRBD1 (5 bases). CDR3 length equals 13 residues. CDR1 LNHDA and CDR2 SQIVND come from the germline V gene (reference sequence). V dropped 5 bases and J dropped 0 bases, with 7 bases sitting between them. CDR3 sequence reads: CASSDRLNTEAFF. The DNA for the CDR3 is TGTGCCAGTAGTGACAGACTGAACACTGAAGCTTTCTTT. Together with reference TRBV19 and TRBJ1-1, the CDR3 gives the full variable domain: DGGITQSPKYLFRKEGQNVTLSCEQNLNHDAMYWYRQDPGQGLRLIYYSQIVNDFQKGDIAEGYSVSREKKESFPLTVTSAQKNPTAFYLCASSDRLNTEAFFGQGTRLTVV.

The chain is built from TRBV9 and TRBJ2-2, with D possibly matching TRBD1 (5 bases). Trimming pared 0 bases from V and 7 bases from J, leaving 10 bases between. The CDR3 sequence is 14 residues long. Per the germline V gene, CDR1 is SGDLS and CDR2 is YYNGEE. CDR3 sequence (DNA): TGTGCCAGCAGCGTAGAAGGGGCGATCGGGGAGCTGTTTTTT. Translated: CASSVEGAIGELFF.

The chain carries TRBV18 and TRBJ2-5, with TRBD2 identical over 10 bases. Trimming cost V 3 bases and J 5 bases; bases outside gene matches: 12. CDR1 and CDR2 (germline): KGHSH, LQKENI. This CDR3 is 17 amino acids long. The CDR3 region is CASSPLAGGPRAETQYF. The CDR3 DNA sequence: TGTGCCAGCTCACCGTTAGCGGGGGGCCCCAGGGCGGAGACCCAGTACTTC.

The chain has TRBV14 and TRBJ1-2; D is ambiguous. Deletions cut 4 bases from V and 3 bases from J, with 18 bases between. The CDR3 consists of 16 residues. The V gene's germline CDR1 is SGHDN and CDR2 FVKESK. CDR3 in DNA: TGTGCCAGCAGCCTCCCCCGGGGAAGGGAACACTATGGCTACACCTTC. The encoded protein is CASSLPRGREHYGYTF.

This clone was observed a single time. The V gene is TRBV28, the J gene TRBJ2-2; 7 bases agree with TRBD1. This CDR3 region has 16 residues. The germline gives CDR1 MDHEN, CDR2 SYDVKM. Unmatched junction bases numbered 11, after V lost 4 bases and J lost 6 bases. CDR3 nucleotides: TGTGCCAGCAGTTCGTGGGGTCAGGGGGTACCCGGGGAGCTGTTTTTT. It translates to CASSSWGQGVPGELFF.